These 2 T cell receptor beta chains were all obtained from the same sample, sequenced in a study of T cell responses to AZD1222 COVID-19 vaccine. Only in-frame clones appear in the TCRdb table, and some are missing; sequencing was by immunoSEQ multiplex PCR. The table has about 150,000 clones, more than 75% seen once. Sequenced here: peripheral blood, sampled 28 days after the second AZD1222 dose. These receptors all come from an adult who received the AZD1222 COVID-19 vaccine.

The chain joins TRBV29-1 to TRBJ1-1; possibly TRBD1 for D (6 bases). CDR1 is SQVTM, CDR2 ANQGSEA, per germline. The ends were cut back, 7 bases at V and 8 bases at J, with 14 bases in the middle. The CDR3 has 11 amino acids. This chain's CDR3 is CSGTGLGEAFF. The CDR3 DNA follows: TGCAGCGGAACAGGGTTGGGGGAAGCTTTCTTT.

J is TRBJ2-3 and V is TRBV9; TRBD2 aligns across 8 bases. The CDR3 totals 17 residues. V was clipped by 4 bases and J by 2 bases; unmatched bases: 12. Germline CDR1 SGDLS, CDR2 YYNGEE. The CDR3: CASSPRPGSGDTDTQYF. The CDR3 DNA sequence: TGTGCCAGCAGCCCCCGCCCCGGTAGCGGGGACACAGATACGCAGTATTTT.